This T cell receptor beta chain is drawn from a study of blood T cell repertoires in COVID-19. About the study: Samples of COVID-19 (acute and convalescent) were obtained from the United States, Italy and Spain. The cDNA or gDNA used as material had been derived from T cells, B-cell-depleted T cells, or PBMCs.

This CDR3 has 15 amino acids. V was pared by 2 bases and J by 3 bases, with 13 bases between. Germline V lookup: CDR1 LNHDA, CDR2 SQIVND (reference sequence). In the original analysis: Nucleated cell counts were estimated from reference gene primer amplification. Data came from immunoSEQ multiplex PCR; TCRdb stores just in-frame clones and leaves some out. From that table come the V and J calls and clone size; the DNA was used to work out D and trimming. The sample lists approximately 110,000 clones, roughly 80% occurring once. The chain has TRBV19 and TRBJ1-1, with D uncertain. The clonotype was recovered from an older man with acute or convalescent COVID-19. Sequenced input: peripheral blood. DNA for the CDR3: TGTGCCAGTAGTATAACCACCCGCGGTTACACTGAAGCTTTCTTT. Its translation is CASSITTRGYTEAFF.